Listed here are 11 T cell receptor beta chains from one sample, sequenced in a study of molecular identifiers for immune sequencing clone quantification. MiXCR, applied by TCRdb to the PCR reads, yields one record per CDR3 protein. The data contain a few hundred thousand distinct CDR3 sequences, 20% to 25% of them seen just once; the ten biggest clones take up about 0.8%. The sample was naive CD8+ T cells from blood, with Jurkat cell RNA spiked in. Sample subset: FACS-sorted CD8+CD4-CCR7+CD45RA+ naive T cells. These receptors were collected from a human donor in good health. Some libraries in this study had Jurkat cell RNA spiked in.

V gene TRBV25-1 combines with J gene TRBJ1-1; D remains ambiguous. The V end was cut by 4 bases, the J end by 4 bases, with 7 bases between. Germline assignment: CDR1 MGHDK and CDR2 SYGVNS. The length of the CDR3 is 12 residues. This CDR3 reads CASSGSGTEAFF. The DNA for the CDR3 is TGTGCCAGCAGTGGCTCGGGCACTGAAGCTTTCTTT.

This clonotype was picked up a small number of times. The chain has TRBV20-1 and TRBJ1-1, with 8 positions matching TRBD1. Germline CDR1 DFQATT, CDR2 SNEGSKA (reference sequence). There are 16 residues in the CDR3. Trimming at V came to 6 bases and at J to 8 bases, leaving 20 bases not matched to a gene. The CDR3 protein is CSAIPPLDRASGEAFF. CDR3 DNA: TGCAGTGCGATACCGCCTTTGGACAGGGCGAGTGGGGAAGCTTTCTTT.

Note on this clonotype: Possible read error: a much larger clone is one base away. The chain couples TRBV7-9 to TRBJ2-2; D is possibly TRBD2 (5 bases). Germline values: CDR1 SEHNR, CDR2 FQNEAQ (reference sequence). The CDR3 runs 15 residues. The CDR3 is CASSFSPTNTGEPFF. For the CDR3, the DNA is TGTGCCAGCAGCTTTTCCCCTACGAACACCGGGGAGCCGTTTTTT.

This clonotype has ten or more counts. The V and J genes are TRBV12-3 or TRBV12-4 and TRBJ2-7; tentatively, D is TRBD1 (6 bases). This CDR3 has 13 residues. V was cut by 6 bases and J by 2 bases, with 11 bases left in between. The CDR3 DNA sequence: TGTGCCAGCAGCTGGGACAACCCCTACGAGCAGTACTTC. Residues: CASSWDNPYEQYF.

Remarks on this clonotype: At one of its ends the junction is not consistent with the germline gene, which may arise from a read error. V gene TRBV7-9 combines with J gene TRBJ2-1; TRBD1 is a possible D gene (6 bases). CDR1 SEHNR and CDR2 FQNEAQ come from the germline V gene (reference sequence). This CDR3 region has 13 residues. CDR3 coding DNA: TGTGCCAGCAGCCCGGCCACAGGGAATGAGCAGTCCTTC. Translation gives CASSPATGNEQSF.

This clonotype appeared many times. J is TRBJ1-1 and V is TRBV29-1; D is unclear. V was cut by 7 bases and J by 7 bases, with 13 bases left in between. The CDR3 length is 11 residues. Germline CDR1 reads SQVTM; CDR2 reads ANQGSEA. CDR3 coding DNA: TGCAGCGCCATAAGGTCGGGTGAAGCTTTCTTT. Translation gives CSAIRSGEAFF.

This clonotype was detected a few times. The chain uses TRBV24-1 and TRBJ2-3; D remains ambiguous. CDR1 KGHDR and CDR2 SFDVKD come from the germline V gene. V was clipped by 3 bases and J by 5 bases, with 14 bases between them. The CDR3 runs to 15 residues. The CDR3 is CATSDGVGSGDTQYF. CDR3 bases: TGTGCCACCAGTGATGGGGTGGGCTCCGGAGATACGCAGTATTTT.

This clonotype was seen only a few times. V is TRBV9 and J is TRBJ2-3; TRBD1 aligns across 10 bases. V lost 2 bases and J lost 3; bases outside the gene matches: 12. Germline CDR1 reads SGDLS; CDR2 reads YYNGEE. CDR3 size: 18 residues. CDR3 region: CASSVAPAGTGVTDTQYF. In DNA form, the CDR3 reads TGTGCCAGCAGCGTCGCCCCCGCCGGGACAGGGGTTACAGATACGCAGTATTTT.

The V call is TRBV24-1, the J call TRBJ2-1; D is uncertain. Deletions cut 1 base from V and 7 bases from J, with 7 bases between. CDR3 size: 13 residues. The germline V gene encodes CDR1 KGHDR and CDR2 SFDVKD. CDR3 in amino acids: CATSDLPGNEQFF. The CDR3 DNA follows: TGTGCCACCAGTGATTTACCCGGGAATGAGCAGTTCTTC.

This clonotype showed up just a few times. The chain carries TRBV5-1 and TRBJ2-2, with 7 bases lining up with TRBD2. This CDR3 has 17 amino acids. Germline lookup yields CDR1 SGHRS and CDR2 YFSETQ. V dropped 6 bases and J dropped 4; count of bases not matched to a gene: 15. CDR3 in DNA: TGCGCCAGCAACGAAGGCGCGGGGGTGTTATTCACCGGGGAGCTGTTTTTT. This encodes CASNEGAGVLFTGELFF.

Worth noting for this clonotype: In this CDR3 the conserved last residue, phenylalanine or tryptophan, is missing, so a read error is likely. The chain recombines TRBV30 with TRBJ1-5; D remains ambiguous. The ends were cut back, 2 bases at V and 7 bases at J, with 12 bases in the middle. CDR1 is GTSNPN, CDR2 SVGIG, per germline (reference sequence). The CDR3 is 13 amino acids. The CDR3, as DNA: TGTGCCTGGAGTTCTTCCAGTGGACAGCCCCAGCATTCT. Protein sequence: CAWSSSSGQPQHS.